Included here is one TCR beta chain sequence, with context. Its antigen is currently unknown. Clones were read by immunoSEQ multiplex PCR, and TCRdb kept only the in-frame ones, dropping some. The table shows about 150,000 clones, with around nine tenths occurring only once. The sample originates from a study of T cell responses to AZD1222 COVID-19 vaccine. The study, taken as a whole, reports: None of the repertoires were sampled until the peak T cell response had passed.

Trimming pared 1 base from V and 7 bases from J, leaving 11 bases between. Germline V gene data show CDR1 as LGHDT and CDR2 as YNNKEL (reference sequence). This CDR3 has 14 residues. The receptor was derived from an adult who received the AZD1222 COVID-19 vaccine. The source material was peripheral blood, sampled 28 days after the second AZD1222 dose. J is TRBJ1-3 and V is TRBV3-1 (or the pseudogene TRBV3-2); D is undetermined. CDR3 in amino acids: CASSQGALGNTIYF. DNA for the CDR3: TGTGCCAGCAGCCAAGGTGCTCTGGGTAACACCATATATTTT.